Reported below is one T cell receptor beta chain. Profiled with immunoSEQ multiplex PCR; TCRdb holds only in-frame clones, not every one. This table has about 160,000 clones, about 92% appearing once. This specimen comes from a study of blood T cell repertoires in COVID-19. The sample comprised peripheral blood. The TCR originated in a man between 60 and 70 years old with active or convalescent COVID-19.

CDR3 coding DNA: TGCGCCAGCAGCTTGGTAGGCAGGGGGAACACTGAAGCTTTCTTT. This sequence encodes CASSLVGRGNTEAFF. The chain employs TRBV5-1 and TRBJ1-1, with TRBD1 as a possible D gene (6 bases). V lost 0 bases and J lost 1, with 10 bases in between. The CDR3 covers 15 residues. The germline CDR1 and CDR2 sequences are SGHRS and YFSETQ.